Sequencing of this T cell receptor beta chain was carried out in a study of T cell responses to AZD1222 COVID-19 vaccine. The germline V gene encodes CDR1 SGHVS and CDR2 FQNEAQ. This CDR3 has 20 amino acids. Trimming took 0 bases from V and 7 from J; bases not matched to a gene: 18. Profiled with immunoSEQ multiplex PCR; TCRdb holds only in-frame clones, not every one. The sample holds about 56,000 clones, about 86% seen once. The origin of this receptor is an adult who received the AZD1222 COVID-19 vaccine. This sequence joins TRBV7-8 and TRBJ2-7, with 13 bases identical to TRBD2. The source material was peripheral blood, sampled 28 days after the second AZD1222 dose. CDR3 DNA sequence: TGTGCCAGCAGCTTAGCCCCTGGGACTAGCGGGATAGGGCGTCTCGGGGAGCAGTACTTC. Translating it yields CASSLAPGTSGIGRLGEQYF.